The rows below give T cell receptor beta chains drawn from one sample of a study of cytomegalovirus exposure and HLA in healthy donors. Assay: immunoSEQ multiplex PCR; the TCRdb copy retains only in-frame clones and omits some. The data hold 100,000 to 150,000 clones, with 15% to 20% observed a single time. The sample comprised PBMCs. The receptors come from a female donor in good health and CMV-seropositive. The CDR3 runs from the conserved cysteine through the conserved F or W. The D gene is left open where the match is weak. Rows give clone size only sometimes, using once, few, many, or a class for an expanded clone.

TGTGCCAGCAGCTTGGATAGGGGGCGTTTTGGTGAGCAGTTCTTC | CASSLDRGRFGEQFF | TRBJ2-1 | TRBD1 | TRBV5-4 | NA
TGCGCCAGCAGAACTAGCGGGGGGTTGTTCTACGAGCAGTACTTC | CASRTSGGLFYEQYF | TRBJ2-7 | TRBD2 | TRBV10-2 | few
TGCAGCGTTGAATTTCAGGTTTACAATGAGCAGTTCTTC | CSVEFQVYNEQFF | TRBJ2-1 | NA | TRBV29-1 | few
TGTGCCAGCAGTTACGACCCGACAGGGATGAACACTGAAGCTTTCTTT | CASSYDPTGMNTEAFF | TRBJ1-1 | TRBD1 | TRBV6-6 | few
TGTGCCAGCAGCTTGTTCCAGAACACTGAAGCTTTCTTT | CASSLFQNTEAFF | TRBJ1-1 | NA | TRBV5-4 | NA
TGTGCCTGGACCCCATCCAGGACTAGCGGCGTCAGGGAGCTGTTTTTT | CAWTPSRTSGVRELFF | TRBJ2-2 | TRBD2 | TRBV30 | NA
TGTGCCAGTCAACATAGCTTAACTGAGCAGTTCTTC | CASQHSLTEQFF | TRBJ2-1 | NA | TRBV6-6 | few
TGTGCCAGCAGCACGATGAGGGCATTGAACACTGAAGCTTTCTTT | CASSTMRALNTEAFF | TRBJ1-1 | NA | TRBV21-1 | NA
TGTGCCAGCAGCTTATGGACTAGCGGAAGCACAGATACGCAGTATTTT | CASSLWTSGSTDTQYF | TRBJ2-3 | TRBD2 | TRBV7-9 | few
TGTATCCTCATAGCGGCGGGGGCTGGCACAGATACGCAGTATTTT | CILIAAGAGTDTQYF | TRBJ2-3 | NA | TRBV30 | few
TGTGCCAGCAGGGAAGCGGTAGGCTACGAGCAGTACTTC | CASREAVGYEQYF | TRBJ2-7 | NA | TRBV5-6 | few
TGCGCCAGCAGCCAGGGACAGGGGATGAACACTGAAGCTTTCTTT | CASSQGQGMNTEAFF | TRBJ1-1 | TRBD1 | TRBV5-1 | NA
TGTGCCAGCAGCTTGGAAGGAGCAGGGAGCACAGATACGCAGTATTTT | CASSLEGAGSTDTQYF | TRBJ2-3 | NA | TRBV5-6 | few
TGTGCCTTGCTCGACTTACTATCCTACGAGCAGTACTTC | CALLDLLSYEQYF | TRBJ2-7 | NA | TRBV30 | few
TGCAGCGTTGAAGAGAGACTAGCGGGGGGGACAGATACGCAGTATTTT | CSVEERLAGGTDTQYF | TRBJ2-3 | TRBD2 | TRBV29-1 | NA
TGTGCCAGCAGCCGGAAAACAGGAGGGATGATAACAGATACGCAGTATTTT | CASSRKTGGMITDTQYF | TRBJ2-3 | NA | TRBV5-6 | NA
TGTGCCAGCAGACAAGTTACAACCACTGAAGCTTTCTTT | CASRQVTTTEAFF | TRBJ1-1 | NA | TRBV28 | NA
TGTGCCAGCAGCCTACAGGGGGCCTATGGCTACACCTTC | CASSLQGAYGYTF | TRBJ1-2 | TRBD1 | TRBV6-5 | few
TGTGCCAGCGGTTGGACACCCAGGGCTTTCTTT | CASGWTPRAFF | TRBJ1-1 | NA | TRBV2 | few
TGTGCCAGCAGCACCGGGACAGAGACAGATACGCAGTATTTT | CASSTGTETDTQYF | TRBJ2-3 | TRBD1 | TRBV9 | NA